Listed below are T cell receptor beta chains from one sample, sequenced in a study of vaccination effects on CD4 cells after COVID-19. Libraries were prepared by immunoSEQ multiplex PCR; TCRdb keeps only in-frame clonotypes and omits some of them. Among around 49,000 clones, roughly four fifths were seen once, and the ten largest hold 25% to 30%. Their antigens are not known. Source: CD4+ T cells from PBMCs cultured with a peptide pool, taken before COVID-19 vaccination. Receptors originate from a human donor who had a prior SARS-CoV-2 infection. Each CDR3 is given with its conserved first and last residue. Fields, in order: V gene, clone size, J gene, D gene, CDR3 protein, CDR3 DNA. The D gene is left open where the match is weak. Size is omitted from some rows. Given values are once, few, many or a class for expanded clones.

>TRBV6-1|-|TRBJ1-5|-
CASSEGSIDNQPQHF
TGTGCCAGCAGTGAAGGGTCGATAGATAATCAGCCCCAGCATTTT
>TRBV7-8|-|TRBJ1-4|-
CASSLAFVEKLFF
TGTGCCAGCAGCTTAGCGTTTGTTGAAAAACTGTTTTTT
>TRBV20-1|-|TRBJ1-2|-
CSASGQGHLGGYTF
TGCAGTGCTAGTGGCCAGGGACATTTGGGAGGCTACACCTTC
>TRBV7-2|-|TRBJ2-7|TRBD2
CASSLETSDHEQYF
TGTGCCAGCAGCTTAGAGACTAGCGACCACGAGCAGTACTTC
>TRBV4-1|-|TRBJ2-7|-
CASSRKYSDSATEQYF
TGCGCCAGCAGCCGGAAGTATTCTGACAGCGCAACCGAGCAGTACTTC
>TRBV18|-|TRBJ1-1|-
CASSQTEMNTEAFF
TGTGCCAGCTCACAAACAGAGATGAACACTGAAGCTTTCTTT
>TRBV7-2|-|TRBJ2-7|-
CASSLGVYEQYF
TGTGCCAGCAGCCTAGGGGTCTACGAGCAGTACTTC
>TRBV19|-|TRBJ2-5|TRBD1
CASSIWTGVMETQYF
TGTGCCAGTAGTATTTGGACAGGGGTGATGGAGACCCAGTACTTC
>TRBV7-5|once|TRBJ2-7|-
CARSYRGGAEQYF
TGTGCCAGAAGCTACAGGGGGGGCGCCGAGCAGTACTTC
>TRBV7-3|once|TRBJ2-3|-
CASSLGPLRGTDTQYF
TGTGCCAGCAGCTTAGGACCGCTCAGGGGCACAGATACGCAGTATTTT
>TRBV7-2|-|TRBJ1-4|-
CASSITGTNEKLFF
TGTGCCAGCAGTATCACAGGGACTAATGAAAAACTGTTTTTT
>TRBV7-2|-|TRBJ1-2|TRBD1
CASSFNRGYGYTF
TGTGCCAGCAGCTTTAACAGGGGCTATGGCTACACCTTC
>TRBV5-4|once|TRBJ1-2|-
CASSPESTVRGYTF
TGTGCCAGCAGCCCGGAAAGTACAGTTCGCGGCTACACCTTC
>TRBV5-1|-|TRBJ2-5|TRBD2
CASSSLTGGSQETQYF
TGCGCCAGCAGCTCACTTACGGGCGGGAGCCAAGAGACCCAGTACTTC
>TRBV27|-|TRBJ2-1|-
CASSLYPETRNEQFF
TGTGCCAGCAGTTTATACCCAGAAACTCGCAATGAGCAGTTCTTC
>TRBV6-5|-|TRBJ1-4|-
CASSRGRYNEKLFF
TGTGCCAGCAGTCGCGGCAGGTATAATGAAAAACTGTTTTTT
>TRBV7-6|-|TRBJ2-2|TRBD2
CASSLGTSGRLNTGELFF
TGTGCCAGCAGCCTCGGGACTAGCGGGAGGCTGAACACCGGGGAGCTGTTTTTT
>TRBV18|-|TRBJ2-1|TRBD1
CASSRPGTALYNEQFF
TGTGCCAGCTCGCGGCCCGGGACAGCTTTATACAATGAGCAGTTCTTC
>TRBV5-1|-|TRBJ2-5|-
CASSLTGLRETQYF
TGCGCCAGCAGCTTGACAGGGTTGCGGGAGACCCAGTACTTC
>TRBV2|-|TRBJ1-1|-
CASSVGMNTEAFF
TGTGCCAGCAGTGTTGGGATGAACACTGAAGCTTTCTTT
>TRBV4-2|-|TRBJ1-4|-
CASSQRGGGPGKLFF
TGTGCCAGCAGCCAAAGGGGAGGAGGGCCGGGTAAACTGTTTTTT
>TRBV3-1/TRBV3-2|-|TRBJ2-3|-
CASSQIGTSTDTQYF
TGTGCCAGCAGCCAAATAGGAACTAGCACAGATACGCAGTATTTT
>TRBV19|-|TRBJ2-7|-
CASTPTWALSYEQYF
TGTGCCAGTACCCCTACTTGGGCCCTATCCTACGAGCAGTACTTC
>TRBV19|-|TRBJ2-5|TRBD1
CASSITSRTGGQETQYF
TGTGCCAGTAGTATTACCTCTAGGACAGGGGGCCAAGAGACCCAGTACTTC
>TRBV6-5|once|TRBJ1-3|-
CASSSSAGSGNTIYF
TGTGCCAGCAGTTCCTCAGCAGGTTCTGGAAACACCATATATTTT
>TRBV21-1|-|TRBJ2-1|-
CASSFSTSGGLHEQFF
TGTGCCAGCAGCTTCTCCACTAGCGGGGGGCTACATGAGCAGTTCTTC
>TRBV20-1|-|TRBJ2-7|-
CSASFGGQRQYF
TGCAGTGCTAGTTTCGGCGGCCAGCGGCAGTACTTC
>TRBV15|-|TRBJ2-1|TRBD2
CATSRDSGGGRANEQFF
TGTGCCACCAGCAGAGATTCTGGCGGGGGGCGGGCCAATGAGCAGTTCTTC
>TRBV5-1|once|TRBJ2-1|-
CASSSGTGLSYNEQFF
TGCGCCAGCAGCTCGGGAACAGGGCTCTCCTACAATGAGCAGTTCTTC
>TRBV7-3|-|TRBJ1-2|TRBD1
CASSLTGQPNYGYTF
TGTGCCAGCAGCTTAACGGGACAGCCTAACTATGGCTACACCTTC
>TRBV5-1|-|TRBJ1-1|-
CASSLVPGGGRWTEAFF
TGCGCCAGCAGCTTGGTCCCGGGTGGGGGGCGTTGGACTGAAGCTTTCTTT